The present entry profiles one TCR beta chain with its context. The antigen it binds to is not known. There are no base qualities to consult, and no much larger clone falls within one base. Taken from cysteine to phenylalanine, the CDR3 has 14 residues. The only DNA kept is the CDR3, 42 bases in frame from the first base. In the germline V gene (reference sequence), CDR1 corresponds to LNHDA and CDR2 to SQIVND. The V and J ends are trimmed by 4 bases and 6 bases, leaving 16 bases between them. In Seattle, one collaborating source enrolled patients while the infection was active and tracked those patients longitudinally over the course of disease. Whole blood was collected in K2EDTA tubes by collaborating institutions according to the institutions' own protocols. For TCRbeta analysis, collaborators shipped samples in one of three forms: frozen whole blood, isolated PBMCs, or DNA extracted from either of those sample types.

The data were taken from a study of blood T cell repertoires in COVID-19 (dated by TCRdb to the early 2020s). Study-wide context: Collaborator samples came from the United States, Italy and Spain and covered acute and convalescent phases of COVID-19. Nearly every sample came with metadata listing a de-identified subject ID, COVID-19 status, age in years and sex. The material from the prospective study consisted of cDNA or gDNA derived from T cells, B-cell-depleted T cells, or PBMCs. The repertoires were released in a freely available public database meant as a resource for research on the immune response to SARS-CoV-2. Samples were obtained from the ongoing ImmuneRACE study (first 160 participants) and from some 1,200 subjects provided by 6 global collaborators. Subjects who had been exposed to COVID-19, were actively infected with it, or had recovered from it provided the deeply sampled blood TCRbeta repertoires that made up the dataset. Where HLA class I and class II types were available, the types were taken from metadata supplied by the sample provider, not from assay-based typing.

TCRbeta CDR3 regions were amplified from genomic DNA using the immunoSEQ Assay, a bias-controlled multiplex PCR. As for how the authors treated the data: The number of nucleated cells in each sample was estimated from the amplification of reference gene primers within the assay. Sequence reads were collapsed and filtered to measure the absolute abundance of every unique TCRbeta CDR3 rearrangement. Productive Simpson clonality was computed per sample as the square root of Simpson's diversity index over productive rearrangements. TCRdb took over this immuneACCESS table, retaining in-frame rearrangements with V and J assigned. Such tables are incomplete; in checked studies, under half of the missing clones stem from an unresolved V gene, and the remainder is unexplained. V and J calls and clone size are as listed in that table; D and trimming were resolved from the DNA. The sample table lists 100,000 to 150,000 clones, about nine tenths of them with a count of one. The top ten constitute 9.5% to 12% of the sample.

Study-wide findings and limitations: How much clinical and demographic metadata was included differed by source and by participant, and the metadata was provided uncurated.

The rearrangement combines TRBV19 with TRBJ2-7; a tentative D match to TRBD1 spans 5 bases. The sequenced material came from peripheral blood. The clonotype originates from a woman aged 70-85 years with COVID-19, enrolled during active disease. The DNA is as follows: TGTGCCAGTAGTAAGTCCCAGGTGGGGCGCGAGCAGTACTTC. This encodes CASSKSQVGREQYF.